A single sample gave rise to the 26 T cell receptor beta chains below, sequenced in a study of T cells after yellow fever vaccination. Via MiXCR, TCRdb re-called the 5' RACE reads, giving one row per CDR3 protein. The sample holds under 400,000 distinct CDR3 sequences; around an eighth are singletons and the top ten take approximately 3.3%. This specimen was CD4+ T cells sorted from PBMCs, taken 15 days after the yellow fever booster vaccination. Every receptor here comes from a man in his late teens or twenties who received the YFV17D yellow fever vaccine.

The table lists this clonotype with a few counts. The chain joins TRBV12-3 or TRBV12-4 to TRBJ2-7, with 7 bases matching TRBD1. The CDR3 spans 14 residues. J lost 4 bases, V lost 6 bases, and 9 bases had no gene match. The CDR3 here is CASSLGQTGYEQYF. CDR3 nucleotides: TGTGCCAGCAGCCTGGGACAGACTGGATACGAGCAGTACTTC.

This clonotype was counted only a few times. The chain links TRBV6-2 or TRBV6-3 to TRBJ2-1, with D tentatively TRBD2 (7 bases). Trimming removed 6 bases from V and 7 bases from J, with 13 bases in between. CDR3 length: 13 amino acids. CDR1 is MNHEY and CDR2 is SVGEGT in the germline V gene. CDR3 nucleotide sequence: TGTGCCAGCAGAGTGGGGGGGCAGAATGAGCAGTTCTTC. Translation: CASRVGGQNEQFF.

In regard to this clonotype: A junction boundary mismatches the germline segment, possibly from a read error. The V and J genes are TRBV7-2 and TRBJ2-5; D is undetermined. CDR3 length: 12 amino acids. Germline V gene lookup returns CDR1 SGHTA and CDR2 FQGNSA. The CDR3: CASSSFDLYMDF. The CDR3 bases are TGTGCCAGCAGCTCTTTCGACCTGTACATGGACTTC.

The V and J genes are TRBV12-3 or TRBV12-4 and TRBJ2-5, with TRBD2 matching over 7 bases. V was clipped by 9 bases and J by 2 bases; unmatched bases: 6. CDR3 length: 13 residues. Here the CDR3 reads CARDGGLQETQYF. The CDR3, as DNA: TGTGCCAGGGACGGGGGGTTGCAAGAGACCCAGTACTTC.

This clonotype has more than one count but fewer than ten. The CDR3 bases are TGTGCCACCAGTGGGGGACAGGGTTCCTACAATGAGCAGTTCTTC. Its translation: CATSGGQGSYNEQFF. V usage is TRBV24-1 and J usage is TRBJ2-1; 9 nucleotides match TRBD1. J lost 1 base, V lost 5 bases, and 2 bases had no gene match. Germline V gives CDR1 KGHDR, CDR2 SFDVKD. The CDR3 consists of 15 residues.

This clonotype was seen more than once but under ten times. V usage is TRBV12-3 or TRBV12-4 and J usage is TRBJ2-2; no reliable D call. V was cut by 3 bases and J by 5 bases, with 7 bases left in between. CDR3 length equals 13 residues. The CDR3 protein is CASSFQVTGELFF. The DNA for the CDR3 is TGTGCCAGCAGTTTTCAGGTTACCGGGGAGCTGTTTTTT.

The V gene is TRBV16, the J gene TRBJ1-1, with D possibly TRBD1 on 5 matching bases. This CDR3 comprises 13 residues. The V end lost 3 bases, the J end lost 4 bases, and 9 bases lay between the germline ends. Germline lookup yields CDR1 KGHSY and CDR2 FQNENV. CDR3 nucleotides: TGTGCCAGCAGCCAGGGGGGAAGCACTGAAGCTTTCTTT. Translation gives CASSQGGSTEAFF.

This clonotype was seen more than once but under ten times. This chain uses TRBV11-2 with TRBJ2-5, with 10 bases that match TRBD1. Germline CDR1 reads SGHAT; CDR2 reads FQNNGV. With 4 bases clipped from V and 2 bases from J, the junction kept 4 bases outside the gene matches. This CDR3 has 15 residues. CDR3 in amino acids: CASSYDRGRQETQYF. The CDR3 nucleotides read TGTGCCAGCAGCTATGACAGGGGGCGGCAAGAGACCCAGTACTTC.

This clonotype has just a few counts. This chain uses TRBV7-2 with TRBJ2-1, with a tentative D call TRBD1 (6 bases). The V and J ends lost 4 bases and 6 bases respectively, with 10 bases between them. The CDR3 sequence is 13 residues long. CDR1 and CDR2 (germline): SGHTA, FQGNSA. CDR3 loop: CASSSGQRNEQFF. The CDR3, as DNA: TGTGCCAGCAGCTCCGGACAGCGCAATGAGCAGTTCTTC.

This clonotype appeared a few times. The V call is TRBV20-1, the J call TRBJ1-5; D ambiguous. Looked up from germline, CDR1 is DFQATT and CDR2 is SNEGSKA (reference sequence). V was trimmed by 0 bases and J by 0 bases, leaving 9 bases between them. This CDR3 has 15 residues. CDR3 amino acids: CSARDGAYSNQPQHF. CDR3 in DNA: TGCAGTGCTAGAGACGGTGCCTATAGCAATCAGCCCCAGCATTTT.

This clonotype was recorded a few times. This chain's CDR3 is CASSRGKSTEAFF. The CDR3 DNA reads TGTGCCAGCAGCCGAGGGAAATCAACTGAAGCTTTCTTT. This chain connects TRBV7-2 to TRBJ1-1; no clear D. The CDR3 extends over 13 amino acids. The germline CDR1 and CDR2 sequences are SGHTA and FQGNSA. V was cut by 5 bases and J by 5 bases, with 12 bases left in between.

This clonotype was observed many times. The chain combines TRBV20-1 with TRBJ2-5, with TRBD2 matching over 10 bases. Germline assignment: CDR1 DFQATT and CDR2 SNEGSKA (reference sequence). This CDR3 is 15 amino acids long. J was trimmed by 5 bases and V by 6 bases; bases with no gene match: 12. This CDR3 is CSAIAGGNPGETQYF. For the CDR3, the DNA is TGCAGTGCCATAGCGGGGGGAAACCCTGGGGAGACCCAGTACTTC.

This clonotype showed up just a few times. The V call is TRBV11-3, the J call TRBJ2-5, with 7 positions matching TRBD1. CDR3 size: 15 residues. CDR1 and CDR2 (germline): SGHNT, YENEEA. Losses at the gene ends were 5 bases for V and 4 bases for J; bases not matched to a gene: 10. CDR3 protein: CASSLGLTGPETQYF. The CDR3 DNA reads TGTGCCAGCAGCCTCGGCTTGACAGGGCCAGAGACCCAGTACTTC.

This clonotype was recorded many times. V is TRBV4-3 and J is TRBJ2-7, with a possible D match to TRBD2 (6 bases). Germline CDR1 reads LGHNA; CDR2 reads YSLEER. Between the trimmed V and J ends, which lost 1 base and 3 bases, there was a span of 10 bases. CDR3 length: 14 amino acids. The CDR3 nucleotides read TGCGCCAGCAGCCAAGTAGTTAGCGGCTACGAGCAGTACTTC. Its protein is CASSQVVSGYEQYF.

This clonotype has a count of ten or more. This chain joins TRBV29-1 and TRBJ1-1; 8 positions agree with TRBD1. CDR1 SQVTM and CDR2 ANQGSEA come from the germline V gene. V dropped 7 bases and J dropped 8; count of bases not matched to a gene: 12. This CDR3 has 13 amino acids. The CDR3 sequence: CSAADRVKVEAFF. The CDR3 DNA reads as TGCAGCGCAGCGGACAGGGTAAAGGTAGAAGCTTTCTTT.

This chain joins TRBV4-3 and TRBJ1-2, with D unresolved. The CDR3 spans 13 residues. The germline V and J ends were trimmed by 8 bases and 3 bases, with 13 bases remaining between them. The V gene's germline CDR1 is LGHNA and CDR2 YSLEER. CDR3 loop: CASGRFDDYGYTF. CDR3 coding DNA: TGCGCCAGCGGCAGGTTCGACGACTATGGCTACACCTTC.

The V gene is TRBV19, the J gene TRBJ2-3; 10 bases fit TRBD2. Germline CDR1 reads LNHDA; CDR2 reads SQIVND (reference sequence). CDR3 length equals 14 residues. Unmatched junction bases numbered 7, after V lost 7 bases and J lost 6 bases. In DNA form, the CDR3 reads TGTGCCAGTAAAGCGGGGGGGCCAGGCGATACGCAGTATTTT. Translation gives CASKAGGPGDTQYF.

The chain joins TRBV21-1 to TRBJ2-4; the table's D call, TRBD1, has no DNA check behind it. TRBV21-1 is a pseudogene. This CDR3 comprises 15 residues. The CDR3 coding sequence is TGTGCCAGCAGAAAAGCTGGCAGGGTCAAAAACATTCAGTACTTC. Amino acids: CASRKAGRVKNIQYF.

This clonotype was observed at least ten times. The chain carries TRBV5-1 and TRBJ2-3; possibly TRBD1 or TRBD2 for D (5 bases each). The V gene's germline CDR1 is SGHRS and CDR2 YFSETQ. Trimming took 5 bases from V and 2 from J, leaving 15 bases between them. CDR3 length: 15 amino acids. The CDR3 region has the DNA TGCGCCAGCAGGCCTCGAGGGGAGAACACAGATACGCAGTATTTT. Its translation: CASRPRGENTDTQYF. The full variable domain, completed using reference TRBV5-1 and TRBJ2-3, is KAGVTQTPRYLIKTRGQQVTLSCSPISGHRSVSWYQQTPGQGLQFLFEYFSETQRNKGNFPGRFSGRQFSNSRSEMNVSTLELGDSALYLCASRPRGENTDTQYFGPGTRLTVL.

The chain joins TRBV2 to TRBJ1-2; TRBD1 agrees at 9 bases. CDR1 SNHLY and CDR2 FYNNEI come from the germline V gene. After removal of 6 bases from V and 6 bases from J, the junction contained 5 bases not matched to a gene. The length of the CDR3 is 13 residues. CDR3 DNA: TGTGCCAGCAGATATGGACAGGGGAATGGCTACACCTTC. This gives the protein CASRYGQGNGYTF.

This clonotype came up a few times. The chain links TRBV12-3 or TRBV12-4 to TRBJ1-5; the D is unclear. This CDR3 has 13 residues. V was shortened by 5 bases and J by 5 bases, with 10 bases between the two germline ends. The CDR3 region has the DNA TGTGCCAGCAGTGTAATAGTAGATCAGCCCCAGCATTTT. Its protein product is CASSVIVDQPQHF.

The chain joins TRBV7-3 to TRBJ2-7, with 13 bases matching TRBD2. The CDR3 loop spans 18 amino acids. J gave up 6 bases and V 8 bases, and 19 bases lay outside the gene matches. The germline V gene encodes CDR1 SGHTA and CDR2 FQGTGA. The CDR3 DNA sequence: TGTGCCAGCCTCCTAGTGGCCGGGACTAGCGGGGTGGTCTGCGAGCAGTACTTC. Its protein is CASLLVAGTSGVVCEQYF.

This chain connects TRBV6-2 or TRBV6-3 to TRBJ1-4; D not certain. Looked up from germline, CDR1 is MNHEY and CDR2 is SVGEGT. The CDR3 length is 12 residues. V dropped 7 bases and J dropped 5 bases, with 8 bases sitting between them. The CDR3 here is CASTERNEKLFF. The CDR3 bases are TGTGCCAGCACCGAGAGGAATGAAAAACTGTTTTTT.

This clonotype came up many times. The V and J genes are TRBV2 and TRBJ1-5; D is perhaps TRBD1 (5 bases). CDR1 and CDR2 from the germline V gene are SNHLY and FYNNEI. This CDR3 comprises 14 residues. Trimming removed 4 bases from V and 5 bases from J, with 12 bases in between. The CDR3 DNA reads TGTGCCAGCAGTGCGGTTGGGGCCGATCAGCCCCAGCATTTT. Translation gives CASSAVGADQPQHF.

This clonotype was observed a handful of times. The V call is TRBV6-5, the J call TRBJ2-4; possible D gene TRBD1, 6 bases. Trimming pared 0 bases from V and 0 bases from J, leaving 18 bases between. Germline V CDR1 and CDR2: MNHEY, SVGAGI. The CDR3 has 19 amino acids. In DNA form, the CDR3 reads TGTGCCAGCAGTTACTCCGGACAGAAAACAAGACTAGCCAAAAACATTCAGTACTTC. Encoded protein: CASSYSGQKTRLAKNIQYF.

V is TRBV27 and J is TRBJ2-7; D may be TRBD1 (5 bases). CDR3 length: 12 amino acids. Germline values: CDR1 MNHEY, CDR2 SMNVEV (reference sequence). Trimming removed 7 bases at V and 6 bases at J, with 13 bases between. Here the CDR3 reads CASNTQGSEQYF. CDR3 DNA sequence: TGTGCCAGCAATACCCAGGGTAGCGAGCAGTACTTC.